The entry below describes one TCR beta chain. The repertoire was sequenced with immunoSEQ multiplex PCR; TCRdb's copy has only in-frame clones and lacks some. The table shows 200,000 or so clones, with 86% occurring only once. The CDR3 covers 16 residues. The V segment lost 6 bases and the J segment 3 bases; nucleotides outside the gene matches: 3. Germline CDR1 reads SGHTA; CDR2 reads FQGTGA. The source of the sample is a study of blood T cell repertoires in COVID-19. Study in general: Sites in the United States, Italy and Spain provided acute and convalescent COVID-19 samples. The analysed material was cDNA or gDNA that came from T cells, B-cell-depleted T cells, or PBMCs.

The rearrangement joins TRBV7-3 to TRBJ2-6, with TRBD1 matching over 12 bases. The sequence came from a man of 80 years or more with acute or convalescent COVID-19. Sequencing was performed on peripheral blood. The CDR3 DNA reads as TGTGCCAGCAGGGGGACAGGGGGCAGTGGGGCCAACGTCCTGACTTTC. This sequence encodes CASRGTGGSGANVLTF.